This T cell receptor beta chain is drawn from a study of blood T cell repertoires in COVID-19. V shed 1 base, J shed 0 bases, and the junction held 9 bases outside the gene matches. The CDR3 length is 19 residues. The germline CDR1 and CDR2 sequences are LGHNA and YNFKEQ. Measured with immunoSEQ multiplex PCR; TCRdb has only the in-frame clones, and not every one. This table has some 130,000 clones, approximately 78% appearing once. This clone was counted between two and nine times. This TCR was recovered from a man aged 60 to 69 who had recovered from COVID-19. The rearrangement uses TRBV4-2 and TRBJ2-1; TRBD2 aligns across 10 bases. Material for sequencing was peripheral blood. The CDR3, as DNA: TGTGCCAGCAGCCAAGGAGCGGGGGGGACGGCGAGCTCCTACAATGAGCAGTTCTTC. This codes for CASSQGAGGTASSYNEQFF.